This TCR beta chain originates from a study of CD8 T cells in Susac syndrome. The authors carried out high-throughput sequencing of TCR beta. They applied it to CD8+ and CD4+ T cells obtained from blood. Matching for age and sex applied to the controls, who were healthy donors. FACS was used to enrich TEMRA cells, whereas the CD8+ and CD4+ T cells were obtained by negative isolation. This CDR3 comprises 15 residues. The trim removed 3 bases at V and 3 bases at J, leaving 6 bases unmatched. CDR1 and CDR2 (germline): SGDLS, YYNGEE. Random-hexamer reverse transcription was applied to 0.5 to 1 ug RNA. A multiplex approach, immunoSEQ multiplex PCR, amplified TCR beta CDR3 across 54 Vbeta and 13 Jbeta. A single record per CDR3 protein comes from TCRdb applying MiXCR to the immunoSEQ multiplex PCR reads. In the table there are about 140,000 distinct CDR3 sequences, approximately 93% of which are singletons.

The sequencing sample was made of CD4+ T cells from PBMCs. The chain joins TRBV9 to TRBJ1-2, with 9 positions matching TRBD1. The source of this sequence is a human donor in good health. CDR3 protein: CASSAGQGIDYGYTF. For the CDR3, the DNA is TGTGCCAGCAGCGCCGGACAGGGGATTGACTATGGCTACACCTTC.